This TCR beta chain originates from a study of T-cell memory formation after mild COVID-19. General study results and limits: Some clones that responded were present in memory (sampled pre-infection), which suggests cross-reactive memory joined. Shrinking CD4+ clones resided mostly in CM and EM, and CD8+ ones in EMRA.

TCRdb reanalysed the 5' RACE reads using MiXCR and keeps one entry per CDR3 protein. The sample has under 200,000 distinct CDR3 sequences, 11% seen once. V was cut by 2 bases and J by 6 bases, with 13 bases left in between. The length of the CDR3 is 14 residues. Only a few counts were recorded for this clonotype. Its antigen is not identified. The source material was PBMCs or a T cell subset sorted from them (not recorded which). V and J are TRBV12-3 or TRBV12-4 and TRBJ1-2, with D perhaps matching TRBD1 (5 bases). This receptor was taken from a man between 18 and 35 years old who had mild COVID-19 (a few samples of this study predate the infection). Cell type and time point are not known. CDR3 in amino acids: CASSLRAGTNGYTF. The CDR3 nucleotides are TGTGCCAGCAGTTTACGGGCAGGGACGAATGGCTACACCTTC.